One and the same sample provided the 19 T cell receptor beta chains below, sequenced in a study of STAT3 mutations in large granular lymphocyte leukemia. General study points: In T-cell large granular lymphocyte leukemia, about half of patients showed multiple immunodominant subclonotypes.

These TCRs' antigens remain unknown. Measured with immunoSEQ multiplex PCR; TCRdb has only the in-frame clones, and not every one. The data hold 15,000 to 18,000 clones, with around 90% observed a single time. Input material: peripheral blood mononuclear cells. The receptors were gathered from a woman in her forties or fifties with T-cell large granular lymphocyte leukemia. Some clones in this sample may be carry-over from other donors' samples.

This clone was counted between two and nine times. The DNA of the CDR3 is TGTGCCAGCAGCTCTACGGACTCTAGCAATCAGCCCCAGCATTTT. Residues: CASSSTDSSNQPQHF. The chain uses TRBV7-9 and TRBJ1-5; unclear D gene. Deletions cut 4 bases from V and 0 bases from J, with 10 bases between. There are 15 residues in the CDR3. Germline CDR1 SEHNR, CDR2 FQNEAQ (reference sequence).

This chain uses TRBV28 with TRBJ2-2; D ambiguous. The length of the CDR3 is 14 residues. V shed 8 bases and J shed 8 bases, with 18 bases lying between them. CDR1 and CDR2 from the germline V gene are MDHEN and SYDVKM. CDR3 bases: TGTGCCAGCCAAGTGTCATGGGTTACTGGGGAGCTGTTTTTT. This encodes CASQVSWVTGELFF. Looking up the rest from reference TRBV28 and TRBJ2-2 gives the full variable domain: DVKVTQSSRYLVKRTGEKVFLECVQDMDHENMFWYRQDPGLGLRLIYFSYDVKMKEKGDIPEGYSVSREKKERFSLILESASTNQTSMYLCASQVSWVTGELFFGEGSRLTVL.

This clone has just a few counts. The CDR3 DNA reads as TGTGCCAGCAGCTGGAGCACAGATACGCAGTATTTT. Translating it yields CASSWSTDTQYF. The chain couples TRBV9 to TRBJ2-3, with D uncertain. Trimming pared 4 bases from V and 0 bases from J, leaving 3 bases between. CDR3 length: 12 residues. Germline CDR1 reads SGDLS; CDR2 reads YYNGEE.

This clone is a singleton in its sample. The J gene is TRBJ1-2, the V gene TRBV18; 9 bases agree with TRBD1. This CDR3 comprises 16 residues. Germline trimming cut 8 bases from V and 7 bases from J; bases unmatched to any gene: 17. The germline V gene encodes CDR1 KGHSH and CDR2 LQKENI. CDR3 region: CASRQNWDREGSGYTF. The CDR3 DNA follows: TGTGCCAGCCGACAGAACTGGGACAGGGAAGGGTCTGGCTACACCTTC.

The chain combines TRBV21-1 with TRBJ2-2. TRBV21-1 constitutes a pseudogene. This CDR3 spans 15 amino acids. The DNA for the CDR3 is TGTGCCAGCAGGCCTTTCTCCGCGAACACCGGGGAGCTGTTTTTT. This sequence encodes CASRPFSANTGELFF.

CDR3 protein: CASSIDWSSNQPQHF. CDR3 bases: TGTGCCAGTAGTATAGATTGGAGCAGTAATCAGCCCCAGCATTTT. The rearrangement joins TRBV19 to TRBJ1-5; unclear D gene. Trimming left V 0 bases short and J 4 bases short, with 10 bases between. CDR3 size: 15 residues. Germline lookup yields CDR1 LNHDA and CDR2 SQIVND (reference sequence). The full variable domain, its missing parts supplied by reference TRBV19 and TRBJ1-5, is DGGITQSPKYLFRKEGQNVTLSCEQNLNHDAMYWYRQDPGQGLRLIYYSQIVNDFQKGDIAEGYSVSREKKESFPLTVTSAQKNPTAFYLCASSIDWSSNQPQHFGDGTRLSIL.

The CDR3 is CASSFRAQGVGDEQYF. Written as DNA, the CDR3 is TGCGCCAGCAGCTTCCGCGCCCAGGGGGTGGGGGATGAGCAGTACTTC. The rearrangement uses TRBV5-1 and TRBJ2-7; 7 bases line up with TRBD1. The CDR3 length is 16 residues. Trimming removed 2 bases from V and 7 bases from J; junction bases left unmatched: 15. From germline, CDR1 is SGHRS and CDR2 YFSETQ. The whole variable domain, remainder taken from reference TRBV5-1 and TRBJ2-7, is KAGVTQTPRYLIKTRGQQVTLSCSPISGHRSVSWYQQTPGQGLQFLFEYFSETQRNKGNFPGRFSGRQFSNSRSEMNVSTLELGDSALYLCASSFRAQGVGDEQYFGPGTRLTVT.

This chain links TRBV19 with TRBJ2-7, with TRBD2 matching 13 bases. The CDR3 is 17 residues long. CDR1 and CDR2 from the germline V gene are LNHDA and SQIVND (reference sequence). The V and J ends lost 5 bases and 3 bases, in that order; junction bases with no gene match: 10. The chain's CDR3 is CASSFRTSGRSNYEQYF. The DNA of the CDR3 is TGTGCCAGTAGTTTCCGGACTAGCGGGAGAAGTAACTACGAGCAGTACTTC.

This clone was counted once. The chain is built from TRBV7-9 and TRBJ2-1, with D unclear. The ends were cut back, 3 bases at V and 9 bases at J, with 15 bases in the middle. Germline CDR1 is SEHNR and CDR2 is FQNEAQ (reference sequence). This CDR3 region has 14 residues. The CDR3 loop is CASSFGPFNSEQFF. The CDR3, as DNA: TGTGCCAGCAGCTTCGGACCGTTTAATAGTGAGCAGTTCTTC.

The rearrangement links TRBV7-9 to TRBJ2-1; D possibly corresponds to TRBD2 (5 bases). The V gene lost 2 bases and the J gene lost 4 bases, with 12 bases spanning the gap. Germline lookup yields CDR1 SEHNR and CDR2 FQNEAQ (reference sequence). The CDR3 runs 15 residues. CDR3 DNA sequence: TGTGCCAGCAGCTTACGTTACGGGAATTACAATGAGCAGTTCTTC. This codes for CASSLRYGNYNEQFF.

The chain carries TRBV28 and TRBJ1-5; D perhaps matches TRBD1 (5 bases). The V and J ends lost 5 bases and 2 bases respectively, with 13 bases between them. The germline V gene has CDR1 MDHEN and CDR2 SYDVKM. This CDR3 has 15 amino acids. The CDR3 region is CASSTRERGNQPQHF. The CDR3 bases are TGTGCCAGCAGTACCAGGGAAAGGGGCAATCAGCCCCAGCATTTT.

The V call is TRBV4-2, the J call TRBJ2-2, with D unresolved. V lost 0 bases and J lost 7, with 6 bases in between. Germline V gene data show CDR1 as LGHNA and CDR2 as YNFKEQ. There are 13 residues in the CDR3. CDR3 in DNA: TGTGCCAGCAGCCAAGATCCCTACGGGGAGCTGTTTTTT. Encoded protein: CASSQDPYGELFF.

This clone was observed a single time. This chain connects TRBV7-9 to TRBJ2-1; D is perhaps TRBD1 (6 bases). Between the trimmed V and J ends, which lost 6 bases and 7 bases, there was a span of 13 bases. The CDR3 totals 13 residues. The germline V gene encodes CDR1 SEHNR and CDR2 FQNEAQ (reference sequence). The CDR3 is CASRPQGRNEQFF. For the CDR3, the DNA is TGTGCCAGCAGACCACAGGGACGGAATGAGCAGTTCTTC.

In its sample, this clone was seen once. The genes are TRBV29-1 and TRBJ2-2, with 8 bases identical to TRBD1. V lost 5 bases to trimming and J lost 1 base; unmatched junction nucleotides: 6. The CDR3 spans 15 residues. Germline lookup yields CDR1 SQVTM and CDR2 ANQGSEA. The CDR3 sequence is CSVMSGTGNTGELFF. For the CDR3, the DNA is TGCAGCGTTATGTCCGGGACAGGGAACACCGGGGAGCTGTTTTTT.

Note on this clone: The germline gene is not matched at one end of the junction; a read error may be the cause. The chain combines TRBV7-7 with TRBJ2-5, with TRBD2 matching 8 bases. Germline assignment: CDR1 SSHAT and CDR2 FNYEAQ (reference sequence). This CDR3 is 14 amino acids long. The CDR3 region has the DNA TGTGCTAGCAGCTTTGCGGGAGGAGGGGAGACCCAGTACTTC. Protein sequence: CASSFAGGGETQYF.

V and J are TRBV7-2 and TRBJ2-7; D gene ambiguous. V was pared by 1 base and J by 7 bases, with 5 bases between. Germline V gene sequence: CDR1 SGHTA, CDR2 FQGNSA. The CDR3 sequence is 11 residues long. The DNA for the CDR3 is TGTGCCAGCAGCTTAGTTGTAGAGCAGTACTTC. It yields the protein CASSLVVEQYF.

This rearrangement joins TRBV7-7 to TRBJ2-1, with 8 bases that match TRBD2. Germline assignment: CDR1 SSHAT and CDR2 FNYEAQ (reference sequence). The CDR3 spans 13 residues. The CDR3 region is CASGGGLYNEQFF. The CDR3 bases are TGTGCTAGCGGCGGGGGGCTCTACAATGAGCAGTTCTTC.

The gene calls are TRBV7-2 and TRBJ2-3; no firm D call. With 1 base removed from V and 5 bases from J, the gap between germline ends came to 7 bases. This CDR3 is 13 amino acids long. Per the germline V gene, CDR1 is SGHTA and CDR2 is FQGNSA. CDR3: CASSLEEVDTQYF. The CDR3 DNA reads as TGTGCCAGCAGCTTAGAAGAGGTAGATACGCAGTATTTT.

The J gene is TRBJ1-1, the V gene TRBV6-6; D gene ambiguous. V shed 3 bases and J shed 5 bases, with 13 bases lying between them. CDR3 length: 14 residues. Germline assignment: CDR1 MNHNY and CDR2 SVGAGI (reference sequence). CDR3 protein: CASSYGPILTEAFF. The CDR3 bases are TGTGCCAGCAGTTATGGCCCCATTTTGACTGAAGCTTTCTTT.